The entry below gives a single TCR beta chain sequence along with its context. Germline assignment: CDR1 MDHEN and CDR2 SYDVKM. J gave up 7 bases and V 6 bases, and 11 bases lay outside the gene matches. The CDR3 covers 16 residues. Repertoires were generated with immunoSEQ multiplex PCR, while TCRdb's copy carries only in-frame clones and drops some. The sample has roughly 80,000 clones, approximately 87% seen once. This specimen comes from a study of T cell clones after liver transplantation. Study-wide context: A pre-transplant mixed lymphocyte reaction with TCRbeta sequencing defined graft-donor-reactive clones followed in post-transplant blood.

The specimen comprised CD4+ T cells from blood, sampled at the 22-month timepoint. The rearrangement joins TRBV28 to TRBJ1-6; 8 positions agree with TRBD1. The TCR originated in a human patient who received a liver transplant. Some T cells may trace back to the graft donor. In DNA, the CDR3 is TGTGCCAGCAGGTCGAGCGACAGGGGATTAAATTCACCCCTCCACTTT. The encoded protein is CASRSSDRGLNSPLHF.